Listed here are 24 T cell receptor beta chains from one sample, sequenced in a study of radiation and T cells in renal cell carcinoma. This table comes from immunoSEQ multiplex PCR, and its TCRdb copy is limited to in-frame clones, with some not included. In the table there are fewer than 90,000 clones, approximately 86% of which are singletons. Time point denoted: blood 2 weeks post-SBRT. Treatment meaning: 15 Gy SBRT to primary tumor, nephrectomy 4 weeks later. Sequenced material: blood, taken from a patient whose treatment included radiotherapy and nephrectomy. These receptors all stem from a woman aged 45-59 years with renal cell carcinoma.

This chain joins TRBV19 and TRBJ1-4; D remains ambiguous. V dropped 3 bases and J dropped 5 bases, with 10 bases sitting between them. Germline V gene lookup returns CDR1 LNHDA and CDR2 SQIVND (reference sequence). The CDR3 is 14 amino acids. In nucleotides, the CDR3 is TGTGCCAGTAGTATCCAAGCGACGAATGAAAAACTGTTTTTT. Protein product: CASSIQATNEKLFF.

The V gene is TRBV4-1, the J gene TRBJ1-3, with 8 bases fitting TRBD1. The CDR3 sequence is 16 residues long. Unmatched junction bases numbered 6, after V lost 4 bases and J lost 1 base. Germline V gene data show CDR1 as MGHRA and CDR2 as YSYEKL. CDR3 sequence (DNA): TGCGCCAGCAGCCTAGGACAGGGTGGATCTGGAAACACCATATATTTT. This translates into CASSLGQGGSGNTIYF.

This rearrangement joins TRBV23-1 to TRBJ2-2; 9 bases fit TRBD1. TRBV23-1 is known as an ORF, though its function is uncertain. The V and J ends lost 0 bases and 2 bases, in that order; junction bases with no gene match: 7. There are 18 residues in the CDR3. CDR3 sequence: CASSQSDRGICNTGELFF. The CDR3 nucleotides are TGCGCCAGCAGTCAATCCGACAGGGGGATTTGTAACACCGGGGAGCTGTTTTTT.

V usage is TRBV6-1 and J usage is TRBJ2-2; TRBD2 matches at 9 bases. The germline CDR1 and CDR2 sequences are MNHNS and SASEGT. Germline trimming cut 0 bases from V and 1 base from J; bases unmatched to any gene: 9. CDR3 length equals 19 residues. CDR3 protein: CASSEARLAEYLNTGELFF. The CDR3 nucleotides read TGTGCCAGCAGTGAAGCGCGACTAGCGGAATATCTGAACACCGGGGAGCTGTTTTTT.

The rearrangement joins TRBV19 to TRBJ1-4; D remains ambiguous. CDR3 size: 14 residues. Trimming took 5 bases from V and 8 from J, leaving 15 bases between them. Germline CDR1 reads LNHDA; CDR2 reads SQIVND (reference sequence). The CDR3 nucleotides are TGTGCCAGTAGTTTAACAGAAGAAGAAGAAAAACTGTTTTTT. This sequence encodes CASSLTEEEEKLFF.

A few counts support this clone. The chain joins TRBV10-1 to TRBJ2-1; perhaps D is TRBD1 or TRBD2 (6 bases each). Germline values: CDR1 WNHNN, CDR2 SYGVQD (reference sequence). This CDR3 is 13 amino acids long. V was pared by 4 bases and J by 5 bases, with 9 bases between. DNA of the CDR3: TGCGCCAGCAGTGGCGGGGACAACAATGAGCAGTTCTTC. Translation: CASSGGDNNEQFF.

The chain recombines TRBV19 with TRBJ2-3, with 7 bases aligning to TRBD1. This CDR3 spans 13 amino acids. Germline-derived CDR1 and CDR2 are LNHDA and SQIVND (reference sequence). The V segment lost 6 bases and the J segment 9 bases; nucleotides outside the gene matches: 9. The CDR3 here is CASRNPGQQTQYF. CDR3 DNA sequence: TGTGCCAGTAGAAACCCGGGACAGCAAACGCAGTATTTT.

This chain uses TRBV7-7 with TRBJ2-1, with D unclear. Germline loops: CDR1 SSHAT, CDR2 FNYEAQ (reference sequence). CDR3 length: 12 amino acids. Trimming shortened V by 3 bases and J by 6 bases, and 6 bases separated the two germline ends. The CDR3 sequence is CASSFCFNEQFF. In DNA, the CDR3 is TGTGCCAGCAGCTTCTGTTTCAATGAGCAGTTCTTC.

CDR3 DNA sequence: TGTGCCAGCAGCTTAGCGCCAGTCTCTGGGGCCAACGTCCTGACTTTC. The encoded protein is CASSLAPVSGANVLTF. The rearrangement links TRBV7-2 to TRBJ2-6, with D hard to call. The CDR3 consists of 16 residues. Germline V gene sequence: CDR1 SGHTA, CDR2 FQGNSA. V was clipped by 0 bases and J by 0 bases, with 6 bases between them.

CDR3 in amino acids: CASRPGPTANYGYTF. CDR3 coding DNA: TGTGCCAGCAGACCGGGGCCCACGGCCAACTATGGCTACACCTTC. The V call is TRBV2, the J call TRBJ1-2; D possibly corresponds to TRBD1 (5 bases). V shed 6 bases and J shed 2 bases, with 16 bases lying between them. The CDR3 is 15 amino acids. The germline V gene has CDR1 SNHLY and CDR2 FYNNEI.

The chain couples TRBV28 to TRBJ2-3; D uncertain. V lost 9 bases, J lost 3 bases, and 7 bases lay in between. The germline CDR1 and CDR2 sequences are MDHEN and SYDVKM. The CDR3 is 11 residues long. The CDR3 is CASRLTDTQYF. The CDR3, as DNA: TGTGCCAGTAGACTGACAGATACGCAGTATTTT.

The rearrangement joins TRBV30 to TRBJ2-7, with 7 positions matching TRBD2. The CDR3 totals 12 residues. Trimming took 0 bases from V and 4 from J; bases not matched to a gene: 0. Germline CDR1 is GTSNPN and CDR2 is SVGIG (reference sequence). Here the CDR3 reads CAWSVGGYEQYF. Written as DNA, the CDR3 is TGTGCCTGGAGTGTCGGGGGGTACGAGCAGTACTTC.

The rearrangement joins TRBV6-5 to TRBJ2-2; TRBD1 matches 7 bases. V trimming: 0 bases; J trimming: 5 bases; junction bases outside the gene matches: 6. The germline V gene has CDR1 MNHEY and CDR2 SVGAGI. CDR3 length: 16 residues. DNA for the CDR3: TGTGCCAGCAGTTACTCGAACAGGGGTAGGACCGGGGAGCTGTTTTTT. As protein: CASSYSNRGRTGELFF.

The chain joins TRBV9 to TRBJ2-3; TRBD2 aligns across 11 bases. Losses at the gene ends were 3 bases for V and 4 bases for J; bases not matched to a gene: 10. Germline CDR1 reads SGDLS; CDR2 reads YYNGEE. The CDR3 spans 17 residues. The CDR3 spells CASSGGVLAGVADTQYF. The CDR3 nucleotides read TGTGCCAGCAGCGGAGGGGTACTAGCGGGAGTTGCAGATACGCAGTATTTT.

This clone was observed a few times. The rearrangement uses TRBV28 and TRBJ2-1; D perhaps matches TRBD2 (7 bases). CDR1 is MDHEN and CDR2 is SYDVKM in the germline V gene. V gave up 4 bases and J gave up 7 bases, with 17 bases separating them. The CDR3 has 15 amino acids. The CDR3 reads CASSSQGVGRNEQFF. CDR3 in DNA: TGTGCCAGCAGTTCACAGGGCGTCGGGAGGAATGAGCAGTTCTTC.

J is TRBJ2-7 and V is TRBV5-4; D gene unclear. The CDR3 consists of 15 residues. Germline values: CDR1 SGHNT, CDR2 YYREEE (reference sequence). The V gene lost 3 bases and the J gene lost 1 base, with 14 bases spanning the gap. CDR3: CASSSTGSKSYEQYF. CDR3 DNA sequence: TGTGCCAGCAGCTCTACCGGGTCAAAATCCTACGAGCAGTACTTC.

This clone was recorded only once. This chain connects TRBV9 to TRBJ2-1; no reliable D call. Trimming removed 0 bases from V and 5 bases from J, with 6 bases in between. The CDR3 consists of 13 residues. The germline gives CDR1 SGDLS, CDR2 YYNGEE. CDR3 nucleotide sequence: TGTGCCAGCAGCGTAGCTCCAAACAATGAGCAGTTCTTC. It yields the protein CASSVAPNNEQFF.

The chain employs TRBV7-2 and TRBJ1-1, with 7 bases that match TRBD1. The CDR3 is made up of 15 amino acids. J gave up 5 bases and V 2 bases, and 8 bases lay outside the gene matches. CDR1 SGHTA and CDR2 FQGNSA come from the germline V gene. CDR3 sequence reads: CASSLSGQSGTEAFF. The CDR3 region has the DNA TGTGCCAGCAGCTTATCGGGACAGAGCGGGACTGAAGCTTTCTTT.

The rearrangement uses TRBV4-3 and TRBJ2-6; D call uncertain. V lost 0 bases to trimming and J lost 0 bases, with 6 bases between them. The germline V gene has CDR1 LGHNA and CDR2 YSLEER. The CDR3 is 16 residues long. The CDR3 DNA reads TGCGCCAGCAGCCAAGAGCCGAACTCTGGGGCCAACGTCCTGACTTTC. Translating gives CASSQEPNSGANVLTF.

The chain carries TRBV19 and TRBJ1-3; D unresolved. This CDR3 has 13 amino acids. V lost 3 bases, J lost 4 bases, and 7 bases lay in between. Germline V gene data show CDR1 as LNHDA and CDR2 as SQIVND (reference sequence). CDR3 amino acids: CASSITAGNTIYF. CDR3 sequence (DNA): TGTGCCAGTAGTATTACAGCGGGAAACACCATATATTTT.

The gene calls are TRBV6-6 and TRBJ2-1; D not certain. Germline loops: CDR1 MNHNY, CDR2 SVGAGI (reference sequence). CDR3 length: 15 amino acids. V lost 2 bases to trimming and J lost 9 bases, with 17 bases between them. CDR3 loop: CASSYAGIGFSEQFF. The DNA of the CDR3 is TGTGCCAGCAGTTACGCCGGTATCGGCTTTAGTGAGCAGTTCTTC.

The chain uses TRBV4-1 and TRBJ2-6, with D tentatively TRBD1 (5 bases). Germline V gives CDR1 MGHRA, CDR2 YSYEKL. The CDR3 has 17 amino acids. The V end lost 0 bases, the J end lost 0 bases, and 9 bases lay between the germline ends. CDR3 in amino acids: CASSQDTGSSGANVLTF. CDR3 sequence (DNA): TGCGCCAGCAGCCAAGATACAGGAAGCTCTGGGGCCAACGTCCTGACTTTC.

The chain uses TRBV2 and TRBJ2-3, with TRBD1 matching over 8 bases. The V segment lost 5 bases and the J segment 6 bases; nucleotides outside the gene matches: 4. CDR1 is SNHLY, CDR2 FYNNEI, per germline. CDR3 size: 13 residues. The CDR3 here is CASSLGQGDTQYF. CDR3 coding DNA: TGTGCCAGCAGTCTCGGACAGGGTGATACGCAGTATTTT. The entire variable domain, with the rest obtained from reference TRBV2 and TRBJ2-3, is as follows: EPEVTQTPSHQVTQMGQEVILRCVPISNHLYFYWYRQILGQKVEFLVSFYNNEISEKSEIFDDQFSVERPDGSNFTLKIRSTKLEDSAMYFCASSLGQGDTQYFGPGTRLTVL.

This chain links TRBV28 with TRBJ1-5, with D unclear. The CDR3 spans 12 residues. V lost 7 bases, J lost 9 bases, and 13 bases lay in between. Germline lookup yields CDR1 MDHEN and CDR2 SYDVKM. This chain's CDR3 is CASKRSLGPQHF. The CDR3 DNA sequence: TGTGCCAGCAAGAGATCTCTTGGGCCCCAGCATTTT.